Sequencing of this T cell receptor beta chain was carried out in a study of T cell changes during pregnancy in multiple sclerosis. Assay: immunoSEQ multiplex PCR; the TCRdb copy retains only in-frame clones and omits some. This table holds under 70,000 clones, about 89% found once. Trimming took 6 bases from V and 4 from J; bases not matched to a gene: 6. CDR3 length: 15 amino acids. From germline, CDR1 is SNHLY and CDR2 FYNNEI. The J gene is TRBJ1-3, the V gene TRBV2; 10 bases match TRBD1. Specimen: CD4+ T cells from peripheral blood mononuclear cells, collected in the first trimester of pregnancy. The clonotype originates from a female donor with multiple sclerosis, enrolled in a pregnancy study. CDR3 bases: TGTGCCAGCAGGGGGGACAGGGGAGACGGAAACACCATATATTTT. Amino acids: CASRGDRGDGNTIYF.